This T cell receptor (beta chain) was recovered during a study of T cell responses to AZD1222 COVID-19 vaccine. The overall study: Whether given at about 4 or about 12 weeks, second doses were pooled. Regarding the study as a whole: In all cases, repertoires were sampled only after the peak T cell response. Spike was spanned by vaccine-associated CD4 TCRs, with dominance at 160-218 and 743-854.

The assay was immunoSEQ multiplex PCR, and TCRdb's table has in-frame clones only and misses some. The repertoire holds 85,000 or so clones, with 85% to 90% as singletons. Deletions cut 3 bases from V and 15 bases from J, with 16 bases between. The CDR3 extends over 12 amino acids. Germline lookup yields CDR1 LGHDT and CDR2 YNNKEL (reference sequence). In the case of this clone: Its antigen is unknown.

V gene TRBV3-1 (or the pseudogene TRBV3-2) combines with J gene TRBJ2-3; perhaps TRBD1 as D (9 bases). This TCR derives from an adult in good health. Here the sequenced sample was peripheral blood, taken on day 0 of AZD1222 vaccination. CDR3 residues: CASSHSGTGYYF. The DNA for the CDR3 is TGTGCCAGCAGCCATAGCGGGACAGGGTACTATTTT.